The 18 T cell receptor beta chains in this list originate from one sample, sequenced in a study of blood T cells in healthy people across ages. A second PCR of roughly 7 to 11 cycles used a sample-barcoded 5' primer and a J-beta primer mix. TCRdb fed the 5' RACE reads into MiXCR, producing one record per CDR3 protein. The data contain some 1.6 million distinct CDR3 sequences, around 35% of them singletons. The sequencing sample was made of blood. These receptors were taken from a woman in her twenties or thirties in good health.

This clonotype came up a few times. The rearrangement links TRBV7-3 to TRBJ2-3; D is perhaps TRBD1 (6 bases). This CDR3 is 13 amino acids long. The germline gives CDR1 SGHTA, CDR2 FQGTGA. V lost 1 base and J 10 bases, leaving 12 bases between the germline ends. The DNA for the CDR3 is TGTGCCAGCAGCTTAAATACAGGGTCGGCGCAGTATTTT. As protein: CASSLNTGSAQYF.

This clonotype has a count of ten or more. The V gene is TRBV29-1, the J gene TRBJ2-5; TRBD2 matches at 9 bases. This CDR3 comprises 14 residues. The junction had 8 bases not matched to a gene; V was cut back by 4 bases and J by 5 bases. Germline CDR1 is SQVTM and CDR2 is ANQGSEA. This CDR3 reads CSVGYSGSLETQYF. The CDR3 nucleotides are TGCAGCGTTGGTTATAGCGGGAGTTTGGAGACCCAGTACTTC.

The chain is built from TRBV6-2 or TRBV6-3 and TRBJ1-2; D unclear. Deletions cut 5 bases from V and 10 bases from J, with 17 bases between. The germline gives CDR1 MNHEY, CDR2 SVGEGT. There are 13 residues in the CDR3. Here the CDR3 DNA reads TGTGCCAGCAGTAGGAATACCAACCATGACTACACCTTC. This encodes CASSRNTNHDYTF.

This clonotype occurred many times. V and J are TRBV29-1 and TRBJ2-6; the D gene is possibly TRBD1 (6 bases). The germline V and J ends were trimmed by 7 bases and 2 bases, with 9 bases remaining between them. Germline values: CDR1 SQVTM, CDR2 ANQGSEA. The CDR3 sequence is 13 residues long. DNA for the CDR3: TGCAGCGCACAGGGCGCTGGGGCCAACGTCCTGACTTTC. It specifies CSAQGAGANVLTF.

This clonotype was seen a few times. The chain couples TRBV9 to TRBJ2-4; D may be TRBD1 (6 bases). The better agreement between TRBJ2-7 and the DNA end casts doubt on the J call. This CDR3 has 14 residues. Germline values: CDR1 SGDLS, CDR2 YYNGEE. CDR3 DNA: TGTGCCAGCAGCCCCTCCCGAGGGGGTCGCGAGCAGTACTTC. This encodes CASSPSRGGREQYF.

This chain links TRBV30 with TRBJ2-1, with TRBD2 matching 11 bases. CDR1 is GTSNPN, CDR2 SVGIG, per germline (reference sequence). V trimming: 5 bases; J trimming: 6 bases; junction bases outside the gene matches: 6. This CDR3 spans 14 amino acids. The CDR3 region has the DNA TGTGCCTGGGGGACGGGACTAGCGGCCAATGAGCAGTTCTTC. Residues: CAWGTGLAANEQFF.

The rearrangement joins TRBV5-1 to TRBJ2-1; D ambiguous. Trimming removed 2 bases at V and 9 bases at J, with 9 bases between. Germline-derived CDR1 and CDR2 are SGHRS and YFSETQ. The CDR3 consists of 12 residues. In DNA, the CDR3 is TGCGCCAGCAGCTTTGAGGTCGGTGAGCAGTTCTTC. It is translated as CASSFEVGEQFF.

As concerns this clonotype: Germline is not matched at one junction end, which may reflect a read error. J is TRBJ2-7 and V is TRBV5-1; 9 positions agree with TRBD1. The germline CDR1 and CDR2 sequences are SGHRS and YFSETQ. The CDR3 runs 15 residues. CDR3: CAGSLRGQGAYEQYF. CDR3 coding DNA: TGCGCCGGCAGCTTGAGGGGACAGGGAGCCTACGAGCAGTACTTC.

In its sample, this clonotype was seen a few times. The CDR3 protein is CASSPPAVRQSSYNEQFF. Here the CDR3 DNA reads TGTGCCAGCAGTCCCCCAGCGGTTAGACAAAGCTCCTACAATGAGCAGTTCTTC. The chain employs TRBV27 and TRBJ2-1, with D tentatively TRBD2 (5 bases). The ends were cut back, 5 bases at V and 0 bases at J, with 20 bases in the middle. This CDR3 comprises 18 residues. Germline V CDR1 and CDR2: MNHEY, SMNVEV (reference sequence).

In this sample, this clonotype turned up a few times. The chain joins TRBV5-1 to TRBJ2-3; D is unresolved. Germline loops: CDR1 SGHRS, CDR2 YFSETQ. The germline V and J ends were trimmed by 3 bases and 0 bases, with 8 bases remaining between them. The CDR3 has 14 residues. The CDR3 here is CASSSGMSTDTQYF. CDR3 nucleotides: TGCGCCAGCAGCTCTGGGATGAGCACAGATACGCAGTATTTT.

This clonotype was seen a few times. V is TRBV10-3 and J is TRBJ2-7; D unclear. Trimming left V 10 bases short and J 2 bases short, with 12 bases between. Germline V CDR1 and CDR2: ENHRY, SYGVKD. There are 12 residues in the CDR3. The CDR3 region has the DNA TGTGCCACCGGACCCCGCGCCTACGAGCAGTACTTC. It yields the protein CATGPRAYEQYF.

In this sample, this clonotype turned up a few times. The CDR3 sequence: CASSALSKDTQYF. In DNA, the CDR3 is TGTGCCAGCAGCGCCCTTTCTAAGGATACGCAGTATTTT. This chain connects TRBV9 to TRBJ2-3; no clear D gene. Per the germline V gene, CDR1 is SGDLS and CDR2 is YYNGEE. The CDR3 runs to 13 residues. Deletions cut 3 bases from V and 6 bases from J, with 11 bases between.

The V call is TRBV13, the J call TRBJ2-6; D might be TRBD1 or TRBD2, each matching 5 bases. There are 17 residues in the CDR3. With 5 bases removed from V and 6 bases from J, the gap between germline ends came to 20 bases. Germline values: CDR1 PRHDT, CDR2 FYEKMQ (reference sequence). The CDR3 nucleotides read TGTGCCAGCAGCAAACTCAACGGGGCGACTCTGGCCAACGTCCTGACTTTC. It yields the protein CASSKLNGATLANVLTF.

J is TRBJ2-3 and V is TRBV6-6; tentatively, D is TRBD2 (7 bases). CDR1 and CDR2 from the germline V gene are MNHNY and SVGAGI (reference sequence). With 10 bases removed from V and 0 bases from J, the gap between germline ends came to 14 bases. The length of the CDR3 is 14 residues. CDR3 region: CATTGGTSTDTQYF. The CDR3 DNA reads as TGTGCCACCACGGGGGGCACTAGCACAGATACGCAGTATTTT.

The sample holds a few counts of this clonotype. This chain connects TRBV4-1 to TRBJ1-6; D is unresolved. From germline, CDR1 is MGHRA and CDR2 YSYEKL. V gave up 3 bases and J gave up 7 bases, with 7 bases separating them. This CDR3 is 13 amino acids long. The CDR3 loop is CASSHGGNSPLHF. DNA for the CDR3: TGCGCCAGCAGCCACGGCGGGAATTCACCCCTCCACTTT.

The chain has TRBV24-1 and TRBJ1-1; D is perhaps TRBD1 (5 bases). V was trimmed by 9 bases and J by 1 base, leaving 14 bases between them. The length of the CDR3 is 14 residues. CDR1 and CDR2 (germline): KGHDR, SFDVKD. The CDR3 sequence is CATSAGWENTEAFF. Written as DNA, the CDR3 is TGTGCCACCTCTGCAGGGTGGGAGAACACTGAAGCTTTCTTT.

The chain is built from TRBV30 and TRBJ2-7, with a weak D call TRBD2 (5 bases). This CDR3 is built from 11 residues. In germline, CDR1 is GTSNPN, CDR2 SVGIG (reference sequence). V was clipped by 5 bases and J by 5 bases, with 10 bases between them. The CDR3 DNA follows: TGTGCCTGGCCGCGGGCGCACGAGCAGTACTTC. Translating it yields CAWPRAHEQYF.

This clonotype was detected many times. J is TRBJ1-2 and V is TRBV29-1; maybe TRBD1 (5 bases). Per the germline V gene, CDR1 is SQVTM and CDR2 is ANQGSEA. V lost 4 bases, J lost 5 bases, and 26 bases lay in between. This CDR3 region has 17 residues. CDR3 region: CSVGQSGSLLVEYGYTF. DNA of the CDR3: TGCAGCGTTGGACAGTCCGGGTCACTCTTGGTGGAGTATGGCTACACCTTC.